Below, 28 T cell receptor beta chains from the same sample are listed, as sequenced in a study of blood T cell repertoires in COVID-19. The table came from immunoSEQ multiplex PCR; TCRdb's copy has only in-frame clones and leaves some out. The sample lists about 110,000 clones, 70% to 85% occurring once. The specimen sequenced was peripheral blood. The receptors here all came from a woman aged 60-75 years with acute or convalescent COVID-19.

The J gene is TRBJ2-5, the V gene TRBV18, with TRBD2 matching over 8 bases. The CDR3 runs 16 residues. Germline CDR1 and CDR2: KGHSH and LQKENI. J was trimmed by 3 bases and V by 2 bases; bases with no gene match: 8. The CDR3 protein is CASSPNRPAGEETQYF. The CDR3 coding sequence is TGTGCCAGCTCACCAAACCGACCAGCGGGGGAAGAGACCCAGTACTTC.

V usage is TRBV29-1 and J usage is TRBJ1-1; 9 positions agree with TRBD1. The ends lost 7 bases at V and 4 bases at J; junction bases unmatched: 13. Germline values: CDR1 SQVTM, CDR2 ANQGSEA. The CDR3 contains 15 residues. CDR3 bases: TGCAGCGCGGGGGCGGGACAGGGTTGGGGCACTGAAGCTTTCTTT. Its translation: CSAGAGQGWGTEAFF. Based on the CDR3 plus reference TRBV29-1 and TRBJ1-1, the full variable domain is SAVISQKPSRDICQRGTSLTIQCQVDSQVTMMFWYRQQPGQSLTLIATANQGSEATYESGFVIDKFPISRPNLTFSTLTVSNMSPEDSSIYLCSAGAGQGWGTEAFFGQGTRLTVV.

The rearrangement links TRBV6-5 to TRBJ2-7, with D possibly matching TRBD1 (6 bases). Germline loops: CDR1 MNHEY, CDR2 SVGAGI. The V gene lost 9 bases and the J gene lost 3 bases, with 15 bases spanning the gap. The CDR3 consists of 13 residues. The DNA for the CDR3 is TGTGCCAGTCAGAGGACAGCATACTACGAGCAGTACTTC. It encodes CASQRTAYYEQYF.

CDR3 loop: CASSHREGGTEAFF. DNA of the CDR3: TGTGCCAGCAGCCATCGGGAGGGTGGCACTGAAGCTTTCTTT. The V and J genes are TRBV7-9 and TRBJ1-1, with D hard to call. The CDR3 runs 14 residues. The germline V and J ends were trimmed by 5 bases and 4 bases, with 14 bases remaining between them. Germline V gives CDR1 SEHNR, CDR2 FQNEAQ (reference sequence).

The rearrangement uses TRBV7-2 and TRBJ2-4; TRBD2 might be the D (6 bases). Looked up from germline, CDR1 is SGHTA and CDR2 is FQGNSA. V was clipped by 1 base and J by 8 bases, with 9 bases between them. This CDR3 has 13 residues. The CDR3 protein is CASSLGGVDIQYF. The CDR3 coding sequence is TGTGCCAGCAGCTTAGGCGGGGTGGACATTCAGTACTTC.

DNA for the CDR3: TGTGCCAGCAGTAAGGGGGGGAGTTACGAGCAGTACTTC. This encodes CASSKGGSYEQYF. The chain employs TRBV28 and TRBJ2-7; D may be TRBD2 (7 bases). Trimming took 5 bases from V and 4 from J, leaving 12 bases between them. The CDR3 loop spans 13 amino acids. From germline, CDR1 is MDHEN and CDR2 SYDVKM.

V is TRBV5-1 and J is TRBJ1-1; D call uncertain. Germline V gene lookup returns CDR1 SGHRS and CDR2 YFSETQ. The CDR3 totals 12 residues. The V gene lost 0 bases and the J gene lost 11 bases, with 11 bases spanning the gap. Here the CDR3 reads CASSLVGREAFF. The CDR3 DNA sequence: TGCGCCAGCAGCTTGGTGGGTAGGGAGGCTTTCTTT.

This chain links TRBV5-1 with TRBJ1-2; a possible D gene is TRBD1 (5 bases). V lost 0 bases and J lost 8, with 14 bases in between. Per germline, CDR1 SGHRS and CDR2 YFSETQ. CDR3 length: 14 residues. CDR3 DNA sequence: TGCGCCAGCAGCTTGGTCCCAGGGAGGGAGGGCTACACCTTC. This translates into CASSLVPGREGYTF.

CDR3 loop: CASGQGQGLGYTF. CDR3 coding DNA: TGTGCCAGCGGTCAGGGACAGGGGCTTGGCTACACCTTC. The chain couples TRBV28 to TRBJ1-2; the match to TRBD1 covers 10 bases. After removal of 8 bases from V and 7 bases from J, the junction contained 7 bases not matched to a gene. Per germline, CDR1 MDHEN and CDR2 SYDVKM. The CDR3 totals 13 residues.

This clone showed up just a few times. The rearrangement joins TRBV24-1 to TRBJ1-1; 8 bases align to TRBD1. This CDR3 spans 18 amino acids. Germline V CDR1 and CDR2: KGHDR, SFDVKD. The J segment lost 1 base and the V segment lost 0 bases, leaving 9 bases of the junction unmatched. Written as DNA, the CDR3 is TGTGCCACCAGTGATTTGCTGCAGGAGACAGGGGAGAACACTGAAGCTTTCTTT. Residues: CATSDLLQETGENTEAFF.

V usage is TRBV18 and J usage is TRBJ2-1; the D gene is possibly TRBD2 (5 bases). With 2 bases removed from V and 5 bases from J, the gap between germline ends came to 10 bases. Germline assignment: CDR1 KGHSH and CDR2 LQKENI. The CDR3 is made up of 14 amino acids. The DNA of the CDR3 is TGTGCCAGCTCACCAAGCCGGGAACACAATGAGCAGTTCTTC. It specifies CASSPSREHNEQFF. The full variable domain, its missing parts supplied by reference TRBV18 and TRBJ2-1, is NAGVMQNPRHLVRRRGQEARLRCSPMKGHSHVYWYRQLPEEGLKFMVYLQKENIIDESGMPKERFSAEFPKEGPSILRIQQVVRGDSAAYFCASSPSREHNEQFFGPGTRLTVL.

This chain uses TRBV28 with TRBJ2-7, with 9 positions matching TRBD2. The CDR3 is 13 amino acids. CDR1 and CDR2 (germline): MDHEN, SYDVKM. The J segment lost 2 bases and the V segment lost 7 bases, leaving 3 bases of the junction unmatched. This CDR3 reads CASMTSGPYEQYF. In DNA form, the CDR3 reads TGTGCCAGCATGACTAGCGGACCCTACGAGCAGTACTTC.

This clone came up once. The V gene is TRBV24-1, the J gene TRBJ2-1; 7 bases are shared with TRBD2. This CDR3 spans 16 amino acids. Germline V CDR1 and CDR2: KGHDR, SFDVKD. V was pared by 3 bases and J by 8 bases, with 12 bases of the junction left unmatched. This CDR3 is CATSDPRAGFGDEQFF. CDR3 in DNA: TGTGCCACCAGTGATCCGAGAGCGGGATTTGGTGATGAGCAGTTCTTC.

V and J are TRBV19 and TRBJ1-2; D remains unclear. The germline gives CDR1 LNHDA, CDR2 SQIVND (reference sequence). CDR3 length equals 18 residues. V was trimmed by 1 base and J by 6 bases, leaving 24 bases between them. As DNA, the CDR3 is TGTGCCAGTAGTATAGGAGGAGGGTCGAGGCTTGCTAGCGATGGCTACACCTTC. It encodes CASSIGGGSRLASDGYTF.

The V and J genes are TRBV10-3 and TRBJ2-5, with D unclear. V was cut by 0 bases and J by 2 bases, with 7 bases left in between. The CDR3 loop spans 14 amino acids. Germline CDR1 reads ENHRY; CDR2 reads SYGVKD. The CDR3 here is CAISESAAQETQYF. CDR3 DNA sequence: TGTGCCATCAGTGAGTCTGCGGCACAAGAGACCCAGTACTTC.

The V gene is TRBV29-1, the J gene TRBJ2-1; 7 bases match TRBD2. CDR1 SQVTM and CDR2 ANQGSEA come from the germline V gene. Trimming at V came to 6 bases and at J to 4 bases, leaving 9 bases not matched to a gene. This CDR3 region has 14 residues. The CDR3 coding sequence is TGCAGCGTATCAGCGGGAATACAGTACAATGAGCAGTTCTTC. This sequence encodes CSVSAGIQYNEQFF.

The chain has TRBV11-2 and TRBJ1-4, with TRBD1 matching 8 bases. Trimming cost V 5 bases and J 0 bases; bases outside gene matches: 2. The CDR3 sequence is 15 residues long. The V gene's germline CDR1 is SGHAT and CDR2 FQNNGV. CDR3 coding DNA: TGTGCCAGCAGCCTACAGGGGGCAACTAATGAAAAACTGTTTTTT. Translated: CASSLQGATNEKLFF.

The chain joins TRBV5-1 to TRBJ2-1, with D tentatively TRBD2 (6 bases). The CDR3 is made up of 17 amino acids. CDR1 and CDR2 (germline): SGHRS, YFSETQ. V was pared by 3 bases and J by 6 bases, with 22 bases between. The DNA of the CDR3 is TGCGCCAGCAGCTGGAGGGATTCCGGAGGGCTTATCAATGAGCAGTTCTTC. Translated, it gives CASSWRDSGGLINEQFF.

The rearrangement uses TRBV10-3 and TRBJ2-3; no clear D gene. This CDR3 region has 15 residues. The germline V and J ends were trimmed by 0 bases and 0 bases, with 7 bases remaining between them. Per the germline V gene, CDR1 is ENHRY and CDR2 is SYGVKD. CDR3 bases: TGTGCCATCAGTGAGTCGTTCGGTAGCACAGATACGCAGTATTTT. Amino acids: CAISESFGSTDTQYF.

The chain has TRBV28 and TRBJ1-1, with 10 bases aligning to TRBD1. The CDR3 spans 15 residues. V shed 7 bases, J shed 4 bases, and the junction held 9 bases outside the gene matches. Germline V gene sequence: CDR1 MDHEN, CDR2 SYDVKM. As DNA, the CDR3 is TGTGCCAGCACCCCCGGGGACAGGGGTTTCACTGAAGCTTTCTTT. As protein: CASTPGDRGFTEAFF.

The chain has TRBV11-2 and TRBJ2-7; 7 nucleotides agree with TRBD1. The CDR3 sequence is 18 residues long. The germline V gene has CDR1 SGHAT and CDR2 FQNNGV. The V segment lost 0 bases and the J segment 1 base; nucleotides outside the gene matches: 12. The CDR3 loop reads CASSLDRAEAGGSYEQYF. The CDR3 nucleotides are TGTGCCAGCAGCTTAGATAGAGCGGAAGCAGGGGGATCCTACGAGCAGTACTTC.

V and J are TRBV30 and TRBJ1-2; 7 bases line up with TRBD1. Trimming took 8 bases from V and 4 from J; bases not matched to a gene: 10. This CDR3 is 13 amino acids long. Germline CDR1 and CDR2: GTSNPN and SVGIG (reference sequence). The CDR3 nucleotides read TGTGCCGTAGAACAGACAGGGCGCTATGGCTACACCTTC. Protein product: CAVEQTGRYGYTF.

This chain connects TRBV30 to TRBJ2-5; 11 bases fit TRBD2. The CDR3 loop spans 15 amino acids. V dropped 2 bases and J dropped 5; count of bases not matched to a gene: 7. Germline-derived CDR1 and CDR2 are GTSNPN and SVGIG (reference sequence). This chain's CDR3 is CAWSHSGRARETQYF. DNA for the CDR3: TGTGCCTGGAGTCATAGCGGGAGGGCCCGGGAGACCCAGTACTTC.

The sample holds one count of this clone. The CDR3 nucleotides are TGTGCCAGCAGTGACGGACAGCTCCCCCCCTACGAGCAGTACTTC. This sequence encodes CASSDGQLPPYEQYF. The chain has TRBV2 and TRBJ2-7, with D possibly matching TRBD1 (6 bases). Trimming stripped 3 bases from V and 2 bases from J, with 14 bases between. The CDR3 covers 15 residues. The germline V gene has CDR1 SNHLY and CDR2 FYNNEI.

This rearrangement joins TRBV28 to TRBJ1-2; D is uncertain. V shed 7 bases and J shed 2 bases, with 14 bases lying between them. Germline values: CDR1 MDHEN, CDR2 SYDVKM. The CDR3 runs 14 residues. CDR3 protein: CASTYGIKNYGYTF. DNA of the CDR3: TGTGCCAGCACCTACGGGATAAAAAACTATGGCTACACCTTC.

This chain links TRBV3-1 (or the pseudogene TRBV3-2) with TRBJ2-2; 9 bases agree with TRBD1. Germline trimming cut 5 bases from V and 3 bases from J; bases unmatched to any gene: 7. The germline gives CDR1 LGHDT, CDR2 YNNKEL (reference sequence). The length of the CDR3 is 16 residues. The CDR3 region has the DNA TGTGCCAGCAGCGGACGGACAGGGGTGTACACCGGGGAGCTGTTTTTT. This codes for CASSGRTGVYTGELFF.

The chain is built from TRBV29-1 and TRBJ1-1; TRBD1 aligns across 7 bases. Germline CDR1 SQVTM, CDR2 ANQGSEA. The V segment lost 2 bases and the J segment 2 bases; nucleotides outside the gene matches: 8. The CDR3 runs to 15 residues. The CDR3 spells CSVENPPGGNTEAFF. The CDR3 nucleotides are TGCAGCGTTGAAAATCCCCCAGGGGGAAACACTGAAGCTTTCTTT.

This chain joins TRBV7-2 and TRBJ2-1; 8 nucleotides line up with TRBD1. Unmatched junction bases numbered 13, after V lost 4 bases and J lost 5 bases. Germline V lookup: CDR1 SGHTA, CDR2 FQGNSA. There are 17 residues in the CDR3. CDR3 amino acids: CASSSQTPNRGDNEQFF. The CDR3 coding sequence is TGTGCCAGCAGCTCCCAAACTCCGAACAGGGGGGACAATGAGCAGTTCTTC.